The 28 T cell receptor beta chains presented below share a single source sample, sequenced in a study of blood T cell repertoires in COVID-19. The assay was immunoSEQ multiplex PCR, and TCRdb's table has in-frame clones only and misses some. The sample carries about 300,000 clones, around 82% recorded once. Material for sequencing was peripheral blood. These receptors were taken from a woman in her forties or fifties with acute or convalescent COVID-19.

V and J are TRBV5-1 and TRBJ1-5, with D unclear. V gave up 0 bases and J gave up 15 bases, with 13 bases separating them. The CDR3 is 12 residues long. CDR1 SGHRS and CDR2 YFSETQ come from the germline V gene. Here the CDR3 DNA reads TGCGCCAGCAGCTTGGTTGGCCAGGAATGGCATTTT. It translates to CASSLVGQEWHF.

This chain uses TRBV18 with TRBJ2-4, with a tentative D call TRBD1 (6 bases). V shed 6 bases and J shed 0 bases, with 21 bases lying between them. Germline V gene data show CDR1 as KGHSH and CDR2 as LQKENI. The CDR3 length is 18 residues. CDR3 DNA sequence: TGTGCCAGCTCTCAGATATACCGGGACACAGTAGCCAAAAACATTCAGTACTTC. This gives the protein CASSQIYRDTVAKNIQYF. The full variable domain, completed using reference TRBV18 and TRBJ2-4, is NAGVMQNPRHLVRRRGQEARLRCSPMKGHSHVYWYRQLPEEGLKFMVYLQKENIIDESGMPKERFSAEFPKEGPSILRIQQVVRGDSAAYFCASSQIYRDTVAKNIQYFGAGTRLSVL.

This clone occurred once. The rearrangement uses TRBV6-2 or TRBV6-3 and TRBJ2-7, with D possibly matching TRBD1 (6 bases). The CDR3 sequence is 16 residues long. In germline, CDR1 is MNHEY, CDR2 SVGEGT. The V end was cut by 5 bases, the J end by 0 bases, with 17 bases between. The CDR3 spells CASSGQRDTYSYEQYV. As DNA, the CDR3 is TGTGCCAGCAGTGGGCAACGGGACACCTACTCCTACGAGCAGTACGTC.

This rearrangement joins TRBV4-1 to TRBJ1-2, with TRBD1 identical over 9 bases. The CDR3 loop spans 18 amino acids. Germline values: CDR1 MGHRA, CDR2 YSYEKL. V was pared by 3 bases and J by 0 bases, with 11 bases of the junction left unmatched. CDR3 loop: CASSHPGGQGKANYGYTF. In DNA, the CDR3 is TGCGCCAGCAGCCATCCTGGCGGACAGGGGAAGGCTAACTATGGCTACACCTTC.

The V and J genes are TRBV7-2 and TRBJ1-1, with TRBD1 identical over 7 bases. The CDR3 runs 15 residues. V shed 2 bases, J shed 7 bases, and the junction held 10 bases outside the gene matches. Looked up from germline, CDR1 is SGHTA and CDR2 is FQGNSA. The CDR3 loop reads CASSLKWGRGDEAFF. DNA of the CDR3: TGTGCCAGCAGCTTAAAGTGGGGCAGGGGGGATGAAGCTTTCTTT.

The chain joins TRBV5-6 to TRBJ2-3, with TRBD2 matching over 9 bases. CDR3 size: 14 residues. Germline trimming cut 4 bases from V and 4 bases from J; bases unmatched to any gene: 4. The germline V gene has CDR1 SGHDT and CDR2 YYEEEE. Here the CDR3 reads CASSPGLAPDTQYF. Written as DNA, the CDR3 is TGTGCCAGCAGCCCCGGACTAGCGCCAGATACGCAGTATTTT.

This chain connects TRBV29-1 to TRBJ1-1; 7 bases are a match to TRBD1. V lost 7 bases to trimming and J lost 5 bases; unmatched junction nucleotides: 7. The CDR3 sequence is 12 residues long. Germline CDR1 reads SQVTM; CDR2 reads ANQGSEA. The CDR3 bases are TGCAGCGCTTCAGTACAGGGGACTGAAGCTTTCTTT. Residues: CSASVQGTEAFF.

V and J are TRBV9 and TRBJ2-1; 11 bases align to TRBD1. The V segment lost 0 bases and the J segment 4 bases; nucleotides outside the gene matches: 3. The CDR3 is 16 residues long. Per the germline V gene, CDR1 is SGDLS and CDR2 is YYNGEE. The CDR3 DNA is TGTGCCAGCAGCGTAGCCGGGACAGGGGGGTACAATGAGCAGTTCTTC. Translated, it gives CASSVAGTGGYNEQFF.

The CDR3 bases are TGTGCCAGCAGTTTGGAAGGGCGGGGTGGCTACACCTTC. As protein: CASSLEGRGGYTF. The rearrangement joins TRBV12-3 or TRBV12-4 to TRBJ1-2; no firm D call. Trimming took off 3 bases at V and 7 bases at J, with 12 bases between the two ends. This CDR3 has 13 residues.

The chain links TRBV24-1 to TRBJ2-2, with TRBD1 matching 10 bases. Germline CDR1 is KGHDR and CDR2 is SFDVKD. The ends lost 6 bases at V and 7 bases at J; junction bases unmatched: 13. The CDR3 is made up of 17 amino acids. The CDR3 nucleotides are TGTGCCACCAGTTACGCACCGGGACAGGGGTCGAACGGGGAGCTGTTTTTT. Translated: CATSYAPGQGSNGELFF.

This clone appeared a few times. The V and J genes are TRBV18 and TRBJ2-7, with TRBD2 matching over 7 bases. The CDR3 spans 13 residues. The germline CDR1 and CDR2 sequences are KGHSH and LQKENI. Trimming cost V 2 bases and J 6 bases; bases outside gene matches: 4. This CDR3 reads CASSPESGGEQYV. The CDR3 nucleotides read TGTGCCAGCTCACCAGAGTCGGGGGGCGAGCAGTACGTC.

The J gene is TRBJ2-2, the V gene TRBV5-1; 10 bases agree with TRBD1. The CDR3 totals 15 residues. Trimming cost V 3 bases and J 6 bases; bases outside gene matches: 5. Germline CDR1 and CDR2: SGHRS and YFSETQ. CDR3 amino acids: CASSSAGTGAGELFF. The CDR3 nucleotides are TGCGCCAGCAGCTCGGCAGGGACAGGGGCCGGGGAGCTGTTTTTT.

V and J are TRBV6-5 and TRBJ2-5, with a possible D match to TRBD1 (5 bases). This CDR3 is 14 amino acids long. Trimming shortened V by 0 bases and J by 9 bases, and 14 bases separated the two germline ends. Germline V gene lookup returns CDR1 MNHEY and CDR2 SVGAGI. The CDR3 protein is CASSYSTSVRAQYF. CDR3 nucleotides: TGTGCCAGCAGTTACTCGACGTCGGTCAGGGCCCAGTACTTC.

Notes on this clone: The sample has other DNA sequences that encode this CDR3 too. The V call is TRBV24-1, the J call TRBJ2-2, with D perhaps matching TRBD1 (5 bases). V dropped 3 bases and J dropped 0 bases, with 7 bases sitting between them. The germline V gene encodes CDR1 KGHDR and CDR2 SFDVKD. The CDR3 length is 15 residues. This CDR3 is CATSDPTANTGELFF. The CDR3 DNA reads TGTGCCACCAGTGATCCGACAGCGAACACCGGGGAGCTGTTTTTT.

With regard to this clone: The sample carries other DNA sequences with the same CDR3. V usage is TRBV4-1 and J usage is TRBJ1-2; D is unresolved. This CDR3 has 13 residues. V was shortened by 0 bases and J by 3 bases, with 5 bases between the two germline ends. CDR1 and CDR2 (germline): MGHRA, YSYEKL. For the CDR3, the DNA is TGCGCCAGCAGCCAAGATACTGACTATGGCTACACCTTC. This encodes CASSQDTDYGYTF.

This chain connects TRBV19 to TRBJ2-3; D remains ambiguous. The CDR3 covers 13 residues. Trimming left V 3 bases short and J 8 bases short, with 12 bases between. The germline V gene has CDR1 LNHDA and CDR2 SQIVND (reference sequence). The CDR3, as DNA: TGTGCCAGTAGTATTGGGTTTCCAGGTACGCAGTATTTT. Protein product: CASSIGFPGTQYF.

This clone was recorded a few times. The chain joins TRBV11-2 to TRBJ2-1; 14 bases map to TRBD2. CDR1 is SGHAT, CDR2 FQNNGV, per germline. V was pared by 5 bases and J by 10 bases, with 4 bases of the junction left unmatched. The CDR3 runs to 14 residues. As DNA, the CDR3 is TGTGCCAGCAGCAACCGACTAGCGGGAGGGGAGCAGTTCTTC. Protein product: CASSNRLAGGEQFF.

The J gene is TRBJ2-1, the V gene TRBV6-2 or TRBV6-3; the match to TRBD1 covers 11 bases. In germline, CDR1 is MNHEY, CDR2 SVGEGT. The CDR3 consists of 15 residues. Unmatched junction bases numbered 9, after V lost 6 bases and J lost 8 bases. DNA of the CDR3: TGTGCCAGCAGCAACACCGGGACAGGGGGGGATGAGCAGTTCTTC. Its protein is CASSNTGTGGDEQFF.

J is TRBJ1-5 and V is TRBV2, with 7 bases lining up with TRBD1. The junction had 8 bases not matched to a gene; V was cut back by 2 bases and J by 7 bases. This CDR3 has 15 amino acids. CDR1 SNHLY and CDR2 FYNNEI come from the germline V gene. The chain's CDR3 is CASSETANRGQPQHF. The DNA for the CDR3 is TGTGCCAGCAGTGAAACAGCAAACAGGGGCCAGCCCCAGCATTTT.

CDR3 sequence reads: CASSRAGKEGGYTF. As DNA, the CDR3 is TGTGCCAGCAGTAGAGCGGGGAAAGAGGGAGGCTACACCTTC. V and J are TRBV27 and TRBJ1-2; D not certain. The CDR3 is 14 residues long. Trimming removed 5 bases at V and 8 bases at J, with 18 bases between. Germline CDR1 and CDR2: MNHEY and SMNVEV (reference sequence).

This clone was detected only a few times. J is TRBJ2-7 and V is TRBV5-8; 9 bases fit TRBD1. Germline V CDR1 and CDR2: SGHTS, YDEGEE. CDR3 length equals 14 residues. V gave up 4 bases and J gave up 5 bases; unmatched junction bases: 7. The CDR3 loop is CASSPDRGLDEQYF. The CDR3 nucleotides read TGTGCCAGCAGCCCCGACAGGGGGTTAGACGAGCAGTACTTC.

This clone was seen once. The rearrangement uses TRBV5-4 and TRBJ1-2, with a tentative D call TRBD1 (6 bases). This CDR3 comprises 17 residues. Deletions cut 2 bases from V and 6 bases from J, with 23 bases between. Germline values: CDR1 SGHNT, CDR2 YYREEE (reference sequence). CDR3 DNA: TGTGCCAGCAGCTTCGGGCAGGGAGGGGGAGTGGGAAATGGCTACACCTTC. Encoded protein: CASSFGQGGGVGNGYTF.

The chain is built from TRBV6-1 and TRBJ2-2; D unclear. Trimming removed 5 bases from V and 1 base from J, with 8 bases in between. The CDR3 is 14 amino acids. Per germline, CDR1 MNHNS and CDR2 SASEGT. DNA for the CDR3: TGTGCCAGCAGTTATATAGAGAACACCGGGGAGCTGTTTTTT. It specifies CASSYIENTGELFF.

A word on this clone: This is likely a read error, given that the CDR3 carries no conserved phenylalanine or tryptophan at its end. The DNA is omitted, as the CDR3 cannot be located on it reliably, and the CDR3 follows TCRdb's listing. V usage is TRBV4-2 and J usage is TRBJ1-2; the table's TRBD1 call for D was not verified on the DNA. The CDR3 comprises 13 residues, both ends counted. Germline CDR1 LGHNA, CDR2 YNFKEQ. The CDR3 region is CASSQDPSATGRL.

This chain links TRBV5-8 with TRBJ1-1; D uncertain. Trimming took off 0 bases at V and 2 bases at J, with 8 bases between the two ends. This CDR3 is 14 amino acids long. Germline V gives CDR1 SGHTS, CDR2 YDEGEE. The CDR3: CASSLGGLNTEAFF. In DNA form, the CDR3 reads TGTGCCAGCAGCTTGGGAGGTCTAAACACTGAAGCTTTCTTT.

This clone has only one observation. CDR3 nucleotides: TGTGCCACCAGTGACCTGGGAGGGGAACCTTATAATTCACCCCTCCACTTT. Translated, it gives CATSDLGGEPYNSPLHF. The chain joins TRBV24-1 to TRBJ1-6; a possible D gene is TRBD1 (5 bases). The CDR3 runs to 17 residues. The V and J ends lost 4 bases and 4 bases respectively, with 16 bases between them. CDR1 is KGHDR and CDR2 is SFDVKD in the germline V gene.

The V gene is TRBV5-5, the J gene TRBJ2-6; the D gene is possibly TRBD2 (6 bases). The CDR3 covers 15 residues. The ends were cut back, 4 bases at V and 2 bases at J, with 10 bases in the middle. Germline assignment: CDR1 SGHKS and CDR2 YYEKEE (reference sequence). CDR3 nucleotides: TGTGCCAGCAGCGCCCCGGGGGCTGGGGCCAACGTCCTGACTTTC. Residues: CASSAPGAGANVLTF.

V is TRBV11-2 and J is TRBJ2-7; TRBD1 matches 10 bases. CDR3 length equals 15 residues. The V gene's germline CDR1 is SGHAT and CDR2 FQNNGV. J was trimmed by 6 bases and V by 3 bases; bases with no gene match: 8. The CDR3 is CASSLRWGQGFEQYF. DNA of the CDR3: TGTGCCAGCAGCTTGCGCTGGGGACAGGGGTTCGAGCAGTACTTC.